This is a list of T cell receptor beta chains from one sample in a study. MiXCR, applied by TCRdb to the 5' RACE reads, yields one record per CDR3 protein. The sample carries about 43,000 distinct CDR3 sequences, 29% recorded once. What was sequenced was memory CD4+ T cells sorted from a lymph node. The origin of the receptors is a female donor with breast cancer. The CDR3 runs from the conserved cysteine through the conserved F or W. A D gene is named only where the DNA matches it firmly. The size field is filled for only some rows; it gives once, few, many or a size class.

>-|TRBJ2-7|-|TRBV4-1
TGCGCCAGCAGCCAAATCCCAGAAGATCAAGCCTACTTC
CASSQIPEDQAYF
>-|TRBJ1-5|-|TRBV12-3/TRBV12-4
TGTGCCAGCAGAACAGCGCAAGATCAGCCCCAGCATTTT
CASRTAQDQPQHF
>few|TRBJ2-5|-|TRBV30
TGTGCCTGGAGTGTAATCGGGGTGGAGACCCAGTACTTC
CAWSVIGVETQYF
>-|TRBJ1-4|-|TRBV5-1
TGCGCCAGCAGCTCCGAGGCAATTAAGGAAAAACTGTTTTTT
CASSSEAIKEKLFF
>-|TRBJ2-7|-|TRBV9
TGTGCCAGCAGCCCTCCCTTTGGGGAGCAGCACTTC
CASSPPFGEQHF
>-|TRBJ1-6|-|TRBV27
TGTGCCAGCAGTCCGAGGTGGGGGGTAGAATATAATTCACCCCTCCACTTT
CASSPRWGVEYNSPLHF
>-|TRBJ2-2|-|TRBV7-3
TGTGCCAGCAGCTCCGGAAACACCGGGGAGCTGTTTTTT
CASSSGNTGELFF
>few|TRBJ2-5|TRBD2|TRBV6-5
TGTGCCAGCAGTTACACTAGCGGGACTCAAGAGACCCAGTACTTC
CASSYTSGTQETQYF
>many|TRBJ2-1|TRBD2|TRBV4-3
TGCGCCAGCAGCCAAGCGCTAGCGGGAGTGGGGCACAATGAGCAGTTCTTC
CASSQALAGVGHNEQFF
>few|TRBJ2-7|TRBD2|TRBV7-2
TGTGCCAGCAGGTCGGGGGGCTACGAGCAGTACTTC
CASRSGGYEQYF
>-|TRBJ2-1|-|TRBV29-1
TGCAGCGTTGTAGGGGATAGGAATGAGCAGTTCTTC
CSVVGDRNEQFF
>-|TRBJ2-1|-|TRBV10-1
TGCGCCAGTGGGACTCCCAATGAGCAGTTCTTC
CASGTPNEQFF
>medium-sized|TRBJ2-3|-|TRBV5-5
TGTGCCAGCAGCTTGGATGGGGCGATAGATACGCAGTATTTT
CASSLDGAIDTQYF
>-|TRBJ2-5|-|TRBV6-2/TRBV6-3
TGTGCCAGCAGCTGGGTCTCCGGTGGCCAAGAGACCCAGTACTTC
CASSWVSGGQETQYF
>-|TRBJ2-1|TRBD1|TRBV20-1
TGCAGTGCCTATAGACAGGGGGCAAATGAGCAGTTCTTC
CSAYRQGANEQFF
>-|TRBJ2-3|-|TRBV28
TGTGCCAGCAGCACCCGGTGGGGCGGGGATACGCAGTATTTT
CASSTRWGGDTQYF
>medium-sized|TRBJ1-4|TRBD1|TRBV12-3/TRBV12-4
TGTGCCAGCAGCCTGAGACAGGGTCCCGAAAAACTGTTTTTT
CASSLRQGPEKLFF
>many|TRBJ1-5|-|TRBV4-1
TGCGCCAGCAGCCAGCTCGTTCCATCGGTAGGGAATCAGCCCCAGCATTTT
CASSQLVPSVGNQPQHF
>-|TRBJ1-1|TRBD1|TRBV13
TGTGCCAGCAGCTTCTACAGGGGGAAGAGGACTGAAGCTTTCTTT
CASSFYRGKRTEAFF
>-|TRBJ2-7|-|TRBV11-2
TGTGCCAGCAGCTTAGAATCCCCGGGCGCTTACGAGCAGTACTTC
CASSLESPGAYEQYF
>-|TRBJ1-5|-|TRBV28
TGTGCCAGCAGTCTACCGCGGGGAGGGGTGGCTCAGCCCCAGCATTTT
CASSLPRGGVAQPQHF
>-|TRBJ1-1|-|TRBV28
TGTGCCAGCAGTTTATTGTCGCAGGGATTCGACACTGAAGCTTTCTTT
CASSLLSQGFDTEAFF
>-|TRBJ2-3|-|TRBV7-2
TGTGCCAGCAGCTCGGGACACAGCACAGATACGCAGTATTTT
CASSSGHSTDTQYF
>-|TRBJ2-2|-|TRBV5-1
TGCGCCAGCAGCCGGACTTCGAACACCGGGGAGCTGTTTTTT
CASSRTSNTGELFF
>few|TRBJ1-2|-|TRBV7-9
TGTGCCAGCAGATCTCCGGACACCCTTGGTGGCTACACCTTC
CASRSPDTLGGYTF
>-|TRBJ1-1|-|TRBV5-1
TGCGCCAGCAGCCCCTCGCGGGAGCGGGACACTGAAGCTTTCTTT
CASSPSRERDTEAFF
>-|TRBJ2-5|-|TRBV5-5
TGTGCCAGCAGCTTGAGCAGGGGTCAAGAGACCCAGTACTTC
CASSLSRGQETQYF
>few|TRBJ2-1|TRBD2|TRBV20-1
TGCAGTGCCTATAGCGGGAGGGATTACAATGAGCAGTTCTTC
CSAYSGRDYNEQFF
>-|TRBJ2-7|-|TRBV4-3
TGCGCCAGCAGCCAAGATCGAGGGGTTGGCTACGAGCAGTACTTC
CASSQDRGVGYEQYF
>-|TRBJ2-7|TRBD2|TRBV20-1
TGCAGTGCTAGCGGGGCGGGGGATTCCTACGAGCAGTACTTC
CSASGAGDSYEQYF
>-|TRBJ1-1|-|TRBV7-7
TGTGCCAGCAGCGCCGAGTGGAGCACTGAAGCTTTCTTT
CASSAEWSTEAFF
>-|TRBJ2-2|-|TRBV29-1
TGCAGCGTTGGTACCTGGGCAAAAACCGGGGAGCTGTTTTTT
CSVGTWAKTGELFF
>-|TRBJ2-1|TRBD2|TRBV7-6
TGTGCCAGCAGCCGTACAACTGGGACTAGCGGAGCCTACAATGAGCAGTTCTTC
CASSRTTGTSGAYNEQFF
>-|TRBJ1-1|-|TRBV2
TGTGCCAGCACCGTGTCCTGGGGGAACGCTGAAGCTTTCTTT
CASTVSWGNAEAFF
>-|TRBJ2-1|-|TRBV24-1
TGTGCCACCAGTGATCCAGTGGGGGTCTTCAATGAGCAGTTCTTC
CATSDPVGVFNEQFF
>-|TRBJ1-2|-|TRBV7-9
TGTGCCAGCAGCCCCCGGGGACAATTAGGAGTTGGCTACACCTTC
CASSPRGQLGVGYTF
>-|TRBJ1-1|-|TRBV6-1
TGTGCCAGCATTAACACAAAAAACACTGAAGCTTTCTTT
CASINTKNTEAFF
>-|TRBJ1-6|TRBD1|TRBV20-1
TGCAGTGCTACCCCAGGGGGAGGAATTTCACCCCTCCACTTT
CSATPGGGISPLHF
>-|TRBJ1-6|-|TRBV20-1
TGCAGTGCTAGAGATCGTGGCAGGGGATTCCGTAGCTCCTATAATTCACCCCTCCACTTT
CSARDRGRGFRSSYNSPLHF
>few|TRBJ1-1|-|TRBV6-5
TGTGCCAGCAGTTACTCACCGGGACCGCGACCTTTCTTT
CASSYSPGPRPFF
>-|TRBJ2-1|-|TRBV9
TGTGCCAGCAGCATAACTCCCGACCGGGACAATGAGCAGTTCTTC
CASSITPDRDNEQFF
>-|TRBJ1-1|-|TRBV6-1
TGTGCCAGCAGTTCGAAGACCCGCGAGGACACTGAAGCTTTCTTT
CASSSKTREDTEAFF
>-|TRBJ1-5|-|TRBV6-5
TGTGCCAGCAGTTTGGCCCCGGGCCCTTCCAATCAGCCCCAGCATTTT
CASSLAPGPSNQPQHF
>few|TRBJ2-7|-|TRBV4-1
TGCGCCAGCAGCCAAGTTCCCAGGGACTACGAGCAGTACTTC
CASSQVPRDYEQYF
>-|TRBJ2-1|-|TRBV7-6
TGTGCCAGCAGCCCCCCTGGCAATCACAATGAGCAGTTCTTC
CASSPPGNHNEQFF
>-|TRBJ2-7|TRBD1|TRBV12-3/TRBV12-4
TGTGCCAGCAGTTCTCCTAAGGACAGGGAGTTCGAGCAGTGCTTC
CASSSPKDREFEQCF
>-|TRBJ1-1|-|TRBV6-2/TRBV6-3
TGTGCCAGCAGTTACCGGACAGCCTGGAACACTGAAGCTTTCTTT
CASSYRTAWNTEAFF
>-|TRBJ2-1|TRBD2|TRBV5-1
TGCGCCAGCAGCCCAAACCTAGCGGGAGTCCAGTTCTTC
CASSPNLAGVQFF
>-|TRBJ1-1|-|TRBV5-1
TGCGCCAGCACCGCGGGTTGGGACACTGAAGCTTTCTTT
CASTAGWDTEAFF